The 10 T cell receptor beta chains given below trace back to one sample, sequenced in a study of CD8 T cells in ankylosing spondylitis. Study observations and caveats: Eight highly homologous variants formed a TCR beta motif that appeared characteristic of ankylosing spondylitis blood.

TCRdb independently ran MiXCR on the 5' RACE reads; one entry per CDR3 protein. Among 700,000 to 850,000 distinct CDR3 sequences listed, roughly 10% were seen once. For these TCRs, the target antigens are not known. The sample consisted of blood, either unsorted or a sorted T cell fraction (not recorded which). The source is a male donor with ankylosing spondylitis.

The V call is TRBV12-3 or TRBV12-4, the J call TRBJ2-1; D remains unclear. V lost 3 bases to trimming and J lost 6 bases, with 6 bases between them. The CDR3 is made up of 12 amino acids. The DNA for the CDR3 is TGTGCCAGCAGTTTTGGGTCCAATGAGCAGTTCTTC. Translated: CASSFGSNEQFF.

V is TRBV20-1 and J is TRBJ1-2; D unclear. Per the germline V gene, CDR1 is DFQATT and CDR2 is SNEGSKA (reference sequence). The CDR3 has 13 residues. With 0 bases removed from V and 5 bases from J, the gap between germline ends came to 10 bases. The CDR3 reads CSARDRELYGYTF. CDR3 DNA sequence: TGCAGTGCTAGAGATCGGGAGTTGTATGGCTACACCTTC.

This clonotype has at least ten counts. The chain carries TRBV29-1 and TRBJ1-4; D unresolved. The CDR3 runs 12 residues. Germline V CDR1 and CDR2: SQVTM, ANQGSEA. The V gene lost 6 bases and the J gene lost 5 bases, with 10 bases spanning the gap. The CDR3 loop reads CSVAQDNEKLFF. The CDR3 DNA follows: TGCAGCGTGGCGCAGGACAATGAAAAACTGTTTTTT.

Only a few counts were recorded for this clonotype. The rearrangement joins TRBV4-2 to TRBJ2-1, with 10 bases that match TRBD2. This CDR3 is built from 16 residues. The germline CDR1 and CDR2 sequences are LGHNA and YNFKEQ. The J segment lost 10 bases and the V segment lost 1 base, leaving 10 bases of the junction unmatched. DNA of the CDR3: TGTGCCAGCAGCCAAGTTGGGCTAGCGGGAGTATACGAGCAGTTCTTC. Amino acid sequence: CASSQVGLAGVYEQFF.

This clonotype was detected ten times or more. The rearrangement links TRBV12-3 or TRBV12-4 to TRBJ1-5; TRBD1 aligns across 7 bases. There are 15 residues in the CDR3. Trimming cost V 2 bases and J 7 bases; bases outside gene matches: 8. CDR3 sequence (DNA): TGTGCCAGCAGTTTACGGACAGGCCGACTCCAGCCCCAGCATTTT. Translated, it gives CASSLRTGRLQPQHF.

The gene calls are TRBV5-1 and TRBJ2-7; D perhaps matches TRBD1 (5 bases). The CDR3 loop spans 12 amino acids. V lost 5 bases to trimming and J lost 6 bases, with 12 bases between them. Germline V gene data show CDR1 as SGHRS and CDR2 as YFSETQ. CDR3 region: CASSSAGIEQYF. The CDR3 bases are TGCGCCAGCAGTTCCGCAGGGATCGAGCAGTACTTC.

The gene calls are TRBV20-1 and TRBJ1-6, with a weak D call TRBD1 (6 bases). Germline lookup yields CDR1 DFQATT and CDR2 SNEGSKA (reference sequence). With 5 bases removed from V and 9 bases from J, the gap between germline ends came to 17 bases. The CDR3 contains 14 residues. The CDR3: CSAHRGQAVSPLHF. CDR3 nucleotides: TGCAGTGCTCATCGGGGGCAGGCAGTTTCACCCCTCCACTTT.

The chain recombines TRBV5-8 with TRBJ2-5, with D maybe TRBD2 (6 bases). Germline lookup yields CDR1 SGHTS and CDR2 YDEGEE. Between the trimmed V and J ends, which lost 0 bases and 4 bases, there was a span of 10 bases. The CDR3 extends over 14 amino acids. DNA for the CDR3: TGTGCCAGCAGCTTGGTTGGGAGGCCAGAGACCCAGTACTTC. Protein: CASSLVGRPETQYF. The whole variable domain, remainder taken from reference TRBV5-8 and TRBJ2-5, is EAGVTQSPTHLIKTRGQQATLRCSPISGHTSVYWYQQALGLGLQFLLWYDEGEERNRGNFPPRFSGRQFPNYSSELNVNALELEDSALYLCASSLVGRPETQYFGPGTRLLVL.

This clonotype was seen a few times. The V gene is TRBV6-1, the J gene TRBJ1-3; the D gene is possibly TRBD1 (5 bases). In germline, CDR1 is MNHNS, CDR2 SASEGT. CDR3 length: 16 residues. V lost 6 bases and J lost 0, with 15 bases in between. As DNA, the CDR3 is TGTGCCAGCAGCCAATTCACAGGATTCTCTGGAAACACCATATATTTT. It specifies CASSQFTGFSGNTIYF.

At least ten counts were recorded for this clonotype. DNA of the CDR3: TGCAGCGCGGGCAGGGCGGAGACCCAGTACTTC. As protein: CSAGRAETQYF. The chain recombines TRBV29-1 with TRBJ2-5, with TRBD1 as a possible D gene (5 bases). V lost 7 bases, J lost 5 bases, and 11 bases lay in between. The CDR3 extends over 11 amino acids. CDR1 and CDR2 from the germline V gene are SQVTM and ANQGSEA.